The 28 T cell receptor beta chains in this list originate from one sample, sequenced in a study of T cells in Graves' hyperthyroidism and ophthalmopathy. TCR beta CDR3 region amplification was performed from RNA transcripts. First-round RT-PCR of the TCR CDR3 relied on the HTBI primer set. Using its own MiXCR run on the multiplex PCR reads, TCRdb lists one record per CDR3 protein. Of 350,000 or so distinct CDR3 sequences detected, about 17% appear once; the ten largest clones hold around a third. The sample consisted of blood. All receptors come from a woman aged 25-40 years with Graves' hyperthyroidism that later progressed to Graves' ophthalmopathy.

This clonotype was detected ten times or more. This chain uses TRBV3-1 with TRBJ1-4; 7 positions match TRBD1. V lost 4 bases and J lost 10; bases outside the gene matches: 9. CDR3 length: 14 residues. Germline assignment: CDR1 LGHDT and CDR2 YNNKEL (reference sequence). For the CDR3, the DNA is TGTGCCAGCAGCCGACAGGGTGGAGAAGGAAAACTGTTTTTT. Translation: CASSRQGGEGKLFF.

This clonotype was detected only a few times. The chain couples TRBV24-1 to TRBJ1-2; TRBD1 is a possible D gene (6 bases). Germline assignment: CDR1 KGHDR and CDR2 SFDVKD. The CDR3 covers 14 residues. The V end lost 2 bases, the J end lost 6 bases, and 12 bases lay between the germline ends. CDR3 amino acids: CATSDSGVGDGYTF. The CDR3 region has the DNA TGTGCCACCAGTGATTCAGGGGTGGGTGATGGCTACACCTTC.

This clonotype occurred many times. The gene calls are TRBV28 and TRBJ2-5, with 11 bases lining up with TRBD2. Germline V gene sequence: CDR1 MDHEN, CDR2 SYDVKM. V gave up 6 bases and J gave up 1 base; unmatched junction bases: 7. The CDR3 is made up of 16 amino acids. CDR3 in DNA: TGTGCCAGCAGCCTATCGACTAGCGGGATCCAAGAGACCCAGTACTTC. Translation gives CASSLSTSGIQETQYF.

This clonotype was seen ten or more times. This chain uses TRBV2 with TRBJ2-3; the D gene could be TRBD1 or TRBD2 (5 bases each). V was trimmed by 6 bases and J by 1 base, leaving 8 bases between them. CDR1 and CDR2 (germline): SNHLY, FYNNEI. The CDR3 contains 13 residues. CDR3 protein: CASRVGGTDTQYF. The CDR3 bases are TGTGCCAGCAGGGTGGGGGGCACAGATACGCAGTATTTT.

Comment on this clonotype: It is likely a read error, because the conserved phenylalanine at the end of the CDR3 is missing. The chain carries TRBV19 and TRBJ2-3; the D is unclear. The length of the CDR3 is 17 residues. CDR1 LNHDA and CDR2 SQIVND come from the germline V gene (reference sequence). V dropped 6 bases and J dropped 1 base, with 20 bases sitting between them. The CDR3 DNA follows: TGTGCCAGTAGCATCCGCGCTGCACGTCTGCGCACAGATACGCAGTATCTT. Its translation: CASSIRAARLRTDTQYL.

This clonotype was observed many times. The chain links TRBV2 to TRBJ2-1; D call uncertain. Trimming shortened V by 4 bases and J by 9 bases, and 10 bases separated the two germline ends. Germline CDR1 and CDR2: SNHLY and FYNNEI. CDR3 length: 12 residues. The CDR3 sequence: CASSVVMGEQFF. The CDR3 DNA sequence: TGTGCCAGCAGTGTTGTCATGGGTGAGCAGTTCTTC.

With regard to this clonotype: A read error may be the cause here, since a much bigger clone is one base away. This chain joins TRBV5-1 and TRBJ2-7; 7 bases align to TRBD2. Per germline, CDR1 SGHRS and CDR2 YFSETQ. The CDR3 spans 14 residues. CDR3 residues: CTSSLERGGYEQYF. CDR3 DNA sequence: TGCACCAGCAGCTTGGAAAGGGGAGGGTACGAGCAGTACTTC.

The chain recombines TRBV5-1 with TRBJ2-7; D possibly corresponds to TRBD1 (6 bases). The CDR3 loop spans 15 amino acids. Deletions cut 4 bases from V and 1 base from J, with 15 bases between. Looked up from germline, CDR1 is SGHRS and CDR2 is YFSETQ. CDR3 in amino acids: CASSTAGTPSYEQYF. CDR3 DNA: TGCGCCAGCAGCACAGCCGGGACACCTTCCTACGAGCAGTACTTC.

The chain combines TRBV18 with TRBJ2-5; no clear D gene. The CDR3 is 13 residues long. The germline CDR1 and CDR2 sequences are KGHSH and LQKENI. V shed 2 bases and J shed 3 bases, with 7 bases lying between them. CDR3 nucleotides: TGTGCCAGCTCACCATCCAAAGAAGAGACCCAGTACTTC. It translates to CASSPSKEETQYF.

The rearrangement links TRBV6-5 to TRBJ2-3; D ambiguous. Germline V CDR1 and CDR2: MNHEY, SVGAGI. This CDR3 comprises 15 residues. The germline V and J ends were trimmed by 5 bases and 5 bases, with 17 bases remaining between them. CDR3 amino acids: CASSTPGPLGDTQYF. DNA of the CDR3: TGTGCCAGCAGTACTCCAGGACCCTTGGGAGATACGCAGTATTTT.

In this sample, this clonotype turned up many times. The chain employs TRBV15 and TRBJ2-2; 7 positions match TRBD2. There are 16 residues in the CDR3. Looked up from germline, CDR1 is LNHNV and CDR2 is YYDKDF (reference sequence). Trimming took 1 base from V and 5 from J; bases not matched to a gene: 7. The CDR3 coding sequence is TGTGCCACCAGCAGAGTCGCGGGAGTGAATACCGGGGAGCTGTTTTTT. This gives the protein CATSRVAGVNTGELFF.

The J gene is TRBJ2-7, the V gene TRBV7-9; 12 nucleotides match TRBD2. The CDR3 covers 16 residues. Germline loops: CDR1 SEHNR, CDR2 FQNEAQ (reference sequence). V lost 2 bases to trimming and J lost 5 bases; unmatched junction nucleotides: 7. CDR3 in DNA: TGTGCCAGCAGCTTACTGCCTAGCGGGAGGGCCAACGAGCAGTACTTC. This gives the protein CASSLLPSGRANEQYF.

This clonotype was seen at least ten times. V usage is TRBV7-9 and J usage is TRBJ1-4; D is undetermined. The CDR3 sequence is 13 residues long. Trimming shortened V by 1 base and J by 6 bases, and 6 bases separated the two germline ends. The V gene's germline CDR1 is SEHNR and CDR2 FQNEAQ (reference sequence). The DNA for the CDR3 is TGTGCCAGCAGCTTAGGAGTGGATGAAAAACTGTTTTTT. This sequence encodes CASSLGVDEKLFF.

This clonotype appeared a few times. This chain joins TRBV30 and TRBJ2-7, with TRBD1 matching 11 bases. The CDR3 covers 17 residues. The V gene's germline CDR1 is GTSNPN and CDR2 SVGIG (reference sequence). V gave up 0 bases and J gave up 1 base; unmatched junction bases: 8. The CDR3 region is CAWSVSPGQGGSYEQYF. CDR3 bases: TGTGCCTGGAGTGTGTCTCCGGGACAGGGGGGTTCCTACGAGCAGTACTTC.

The sample holds many counts of this clonotype. The J gene is TRBJ1-5, the V gene TRBV20-1; D unresolved. V shed 3 bases and J shed 0 bases, with 3 bases lying between them. The CDR3 length is 12 residues. Germline V gene sequence: CDR1 DFQATT, CDR2 SNEGSKA (reference sequence). The CDR3 spells CSASGSNQPQHF. CDR3 sequence (DNA): TGCAGTGCTAGTGGTAGCAATCAGCCCCAGCATTTT.

The sample holds many counts of this clonotype. The V call is TRBV6-2 or TRBV6-3, the J call TRBJ2-7; 9 bases are shared with TRBD1. Germline CDR1 reads MNHEY; CDR2 reads SVGEGT. The V segment lost 3 bases and the J segment 1 base; nucleotides outside the gene matches: 13. The CDR3 loop spans 18 amino acids. The CDR3 DNA reads TGTGCCAGCAGTTATCGGCCTGGGACAGGGAGGTGGTCCTACGAGCAGTACTTC. Its translation: CASSYRPGTGRWSYEQYF.

This clonotype was seen more than once but under ten times. This chain uses TRBV5-1 with TRBJ2-1; 13 nucleotides align to TRBD2. Germline V gene lookup returns CDR1 SGHRS and CDR2 YFSETQ. The trim removed 4 bases at V and 7 bases at J, leaving 5 bases unmatched. The CDR3 is 15 residues long. CDR3 coding DNA: TGCGCCAGCAGCCCTACTAGCGGGGGGGGTAATGAGCAGTTCTTC. Protein product: CASSPTSGGGNEQFF.

This clonotype was observed at least ten times. This sequence joins TRBV7-9 and TRBJ2-7, with D possibly TRBD1 on 5 matching bases. The CDR3 has 15 amino acids. Germline CDR1 SEHNR, CDR2 FQNEAQ (reference sequence). V shed 1 base and J shed 2 bases, with 12 bases lying between them. CDR3 region: CASSLETARPYEQYF. The CDR3 coding sequence is TGTGCCAGCAGCTTAGAGACAGCGAGGCCCTACGAGCAGTACTTC.

This clonotype was detected many times. J is TRBJ2-5 and V is TRBV5-5; the D is unclear. The V end lost 2 bases, the J end lost 4 bases, and 12 bases lay between the germline ends. The CDR3 is 14 amino acids. Per germline, CDR1 SGHKS and CDR2 YYEKEE (reference sequence). This CDR3 reads CASSFSWIGETQYF. In DNA form, the CDR3 reads TGTGCCAGCAGCTTCAGTTGGATCGGAGAGACCCAGTACTTC.

This chain links TRBV6-1 with TRBJ2-1, with TRBD2 identical over 7 bases. Trimming took 3 bases from V and 0 from J; bases not matched to a gene: 2. Germline-derived CDR1 and CDR2 are MNHNS and SASEGT. This CDR3 has 15 amino acids. The CDR3 region has the DNA TGTGCCAGCAGTGATGGGAGGGTCTCCTACAATGAGCAGTTCTTC. Residues: CASSDGRVSYNEQFF.

This clonotype was recorded many times. This sequence joins TRBV20-1 and TRBJ2-7; D assignment may be TRBD1 or TRBD2 (5 bases each). The CDR3 has 13 residues. Germline V gene lookup returns CDR1 DFQATT and CDR2 SNEGSKA (reference sequence). The V gene lost 4 bases and the J gene lost 4 bases, with 14 bases spanning the gap. CDR3 nucleotide sequence: TGCAGTGCTACGCTGGGACGGGGATACGAGCAGTACTTC. Translated, it gives CSATLGRGYEQYF.

Comments on this clonotype: A much more abundant neighbour one base away suggests this may be a read error. The V gene is TRBV11-2, the J gene TRBJ1-1; perhaps TRBD1 as D (5 bases). The CDR3 consists of 14 residues. Trimming left V 0 bases short and J 4 bases short, with 9 bases between. The germline V gene encodes CDR1 SGHAT and CDR2 FQNNGV. CDR3 sequence (DNA): TGTGCCAGCAGCTTAGAGGGCAGGGTCACTGAAGCTTTCTTT. This gives the protein CASSLEGRVTEAFF.

This clonotype was counted many times. The rearrangement uses TRBV3-1 and TRBJ1-1, with 7 bases lining up with TRBD1. V was pared by 2 bases and J by 4 bases, with 7 bases of the junction left unmatched. The CDR3 has 15 amino acids. Germline-derived CDR1 and CDR2 are LGHDT and YNNKEL (reference sequence). The CDR3 reads CASSQTGASGTEAFF. DNA for the CDR3: TGTGCCAGCAGCCAAACAGGGGCGAGTGGCACTGAAGCTTTCTTT.

The sample holds many counts of this clonotype. The CDR3 coding sequence is TGTGCCATCAGTGGAACTAGCGGCGTAAACCCAAATTACCAAGAGACCCAGTACTTC. This translates into CAISGTSGVNPNYQETQYF. The gene calls are TRBV10-3 and TRBJ2-5; 8 bases are shared with TRBD2. CDR3 length: 19 amino acids. Germline CDR1 ENHRY, CDR2 SYGVKD. The J segment lost 0 bases and the V segment lost 4 bases, leaving 16 bases of the junction unmatched.

This clonotype was counted many times. This chain uses TRBV12-3 or TRBV12-4 with TRBJ1-5; possibly TRBD1 for D (5 bases). The CDR3 has 13 amino acids. Trimming removed 7 bases from V and 6 bases from J, with 13 bases in between. CDR3 coding DNA: TGTGCCAGCACCCTGGGGGGAAGTCAGCCCCAGCATTTT. Translated, it gives CASTLGGSQPQHF.

This clonotype has a count of ten or more. The V call is TRBV7-2, the J call TRBJ2-7, with D unclear. Germline values: CDR1 SGHTA, CDR2 FQGNSA. This CDR3 has 13 amino acids. V was pared by 8 bases and J by 2 bases, with 13 bases between. The CDR3 DNA reads as TGTGCCAGCTCCACCCCACCTACCTACGAGCAGTACTTC. Translation gives CASSTPPTYEQYF. The full variable domain, rest sourced from reference TRBV7-2 and TRBJ2-7, is GAGVSQSPSNKVTEKGKDVELRCDPISGHTALYWYRQSLGQGLEFLIYFQGNSAPDKSGLPSDRFSAERTGGSVSTLTIQRTQQEDSAVYLCASSTPPTYEQYFGPGTRLTVT.

This clonotype was seen repeatedly, ten times or more. The chain is built from TRBV28 and TRBJ2-2; 9 bases are shared with TRBD2. CDR3 size: 15 residues. The trim removed 3 bases at V and 5 bases at J, leaving 4 bases unmatched. Germline assignment: CDR1 MDHEN and CDR2 SYDVKM. The CDR3 region has the DNA TGTGCCAGCAGTTTTCGAGCGGGGGGTACCGGGGAGCTGTTTTTT. Translation: CASSFRAGGTGELFF.

The J gene is TRBJ1-4, the V gene TRBV20-1, with 7 positions matching TRBD1. Germline loops: CDR1 DFQATT, CDR2 SNEGSKA (reference sequence). This CDR3 has 14 residues. CDR3 in amino acids: CSGKQGLGDEKLFF. In DNA, the CDR3 is TGCAGCGGGAAACAGGGGCTTGGTGATGAAAAACTGTTTTTT.